This TCR beta chain originates from a study of T cells in Graves' hyperthyroidism and ophthalmopathy. Amplification of TCR beta CDR3 regions was performed using RNA transcripts as template. The HTBI set primed first-round TCR CDR3 RT-PCR. One entry per CDR3 protein results from TCRdb running MiXCR on the multiplex PCR reads. This sample has hundreds of thousands of distinct CDR3 sequences, with about 15% found just once. This clonotype was picked up many times. This TCR was recovered from a woman aged 18-29 years with Graves' ophthalmopathy. Sequenced: blood.

In DNA, the CDR3 is TGTGCCACCAGTGATTTTGGAAGGGGGCGGAACTACAATGAGCAGTTCTTC. Amino acid sequence: CATSDFGRGRNYNEQFF. The J gene is TRBJ2-1, the V gene TRBV24-1, with 7 bases aligning to TRBD1. The length of the CDR3 is 17 residues. Germline assignment: CDR1 KGHDR and CDR2 SFDVKD. J lost 3 bases, V lost 1 base, and 8 bases had no gene match.